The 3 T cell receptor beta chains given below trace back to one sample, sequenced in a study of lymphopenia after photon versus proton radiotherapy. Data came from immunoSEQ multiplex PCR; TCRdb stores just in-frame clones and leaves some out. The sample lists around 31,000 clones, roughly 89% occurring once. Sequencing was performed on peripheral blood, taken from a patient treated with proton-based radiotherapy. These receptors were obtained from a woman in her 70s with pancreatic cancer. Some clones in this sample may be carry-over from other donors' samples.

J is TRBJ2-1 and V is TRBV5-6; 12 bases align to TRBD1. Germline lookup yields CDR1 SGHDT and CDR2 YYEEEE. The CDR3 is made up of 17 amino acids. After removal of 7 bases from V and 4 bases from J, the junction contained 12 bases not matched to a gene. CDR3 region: CASWEGGTGGAYNEQFF. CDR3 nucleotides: TGTGCCAGCTGGGAGGGAGGGACAGGGGGCGCGTACAATGAGCAGTTCTTC.

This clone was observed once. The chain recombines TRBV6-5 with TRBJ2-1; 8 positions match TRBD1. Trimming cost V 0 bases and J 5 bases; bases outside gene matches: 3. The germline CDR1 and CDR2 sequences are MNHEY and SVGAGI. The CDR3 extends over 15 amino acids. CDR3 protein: CASSYSGQVDNEQFF. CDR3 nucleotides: TGTGCCAGCAGTTACTCGGGACAGGTCGACAATGAGCAGTTCTTC.

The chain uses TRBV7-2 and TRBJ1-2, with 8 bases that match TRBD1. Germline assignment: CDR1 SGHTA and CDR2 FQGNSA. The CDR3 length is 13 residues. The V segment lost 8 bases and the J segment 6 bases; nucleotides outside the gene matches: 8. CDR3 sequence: CASSTGENHGYTF. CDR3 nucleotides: TGTGCCAGCTCGACAGGGGAAAACCATGGCTACACCTTC.